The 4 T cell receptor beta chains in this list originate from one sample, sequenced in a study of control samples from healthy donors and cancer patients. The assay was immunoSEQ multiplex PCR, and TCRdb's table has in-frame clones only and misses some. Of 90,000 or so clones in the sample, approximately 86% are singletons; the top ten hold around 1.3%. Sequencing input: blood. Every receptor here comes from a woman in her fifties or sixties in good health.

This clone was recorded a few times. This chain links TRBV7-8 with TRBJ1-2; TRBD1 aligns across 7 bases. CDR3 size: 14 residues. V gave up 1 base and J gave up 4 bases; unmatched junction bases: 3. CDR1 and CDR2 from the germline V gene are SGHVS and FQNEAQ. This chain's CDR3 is CASSLDWTGYGYTF. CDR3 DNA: TGTGCCAGCAGCTTAGATTGGACAGGCTATGGCTACACCTTC.

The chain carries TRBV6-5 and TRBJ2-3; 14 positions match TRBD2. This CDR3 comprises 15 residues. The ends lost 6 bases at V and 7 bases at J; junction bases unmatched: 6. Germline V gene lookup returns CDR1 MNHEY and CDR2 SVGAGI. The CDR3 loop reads CASSDGTSGRNTQYF. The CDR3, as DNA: TGTGCCAGCAGCGATGGGACTAGCGGGAGAAATACGCAGTATTTT.

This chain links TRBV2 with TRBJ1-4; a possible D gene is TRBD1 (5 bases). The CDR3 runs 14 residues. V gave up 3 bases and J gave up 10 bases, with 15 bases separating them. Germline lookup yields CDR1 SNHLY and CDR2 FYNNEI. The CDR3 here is CASSEGRVVVKLFF. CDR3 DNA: TGTGCCAGCAGTGAGGGCAGGGTAGTGGTAAAACTGTTTTTT.

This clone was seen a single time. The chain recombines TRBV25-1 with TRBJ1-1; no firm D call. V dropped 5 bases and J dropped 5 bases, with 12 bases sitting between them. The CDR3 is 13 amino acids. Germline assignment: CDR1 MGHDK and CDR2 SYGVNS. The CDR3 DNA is TGTGCCAGCAGTCGACTCCGGGGAACTGAAGCTTTCTTT. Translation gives CASSRLRGTEAFF. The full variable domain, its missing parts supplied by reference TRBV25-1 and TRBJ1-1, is EADIYQTPRYLVIGTGKKITLECSQTMGHDKMYWYQQDPGMELHLIHYSYGVNSTEKGDLSSESTVSRIRTEHFPLTLESARPSHTSQYLCASSRLRGTEAFFGQGTRLTVV.